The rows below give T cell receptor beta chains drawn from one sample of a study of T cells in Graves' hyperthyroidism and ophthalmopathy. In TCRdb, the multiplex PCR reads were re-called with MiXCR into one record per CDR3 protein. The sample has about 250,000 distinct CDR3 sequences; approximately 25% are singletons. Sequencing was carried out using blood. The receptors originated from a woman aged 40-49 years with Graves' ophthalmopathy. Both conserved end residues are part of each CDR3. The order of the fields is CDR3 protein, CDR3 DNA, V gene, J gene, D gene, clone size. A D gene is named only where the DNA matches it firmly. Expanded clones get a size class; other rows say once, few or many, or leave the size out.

CASSTDRDYGYTF	TGTGCCAGCAGTACAGATCGGGACTATGGCTACACCTTC	TRBV28	TRBJ1-2	NA	NA
CASRRGADTEAFF	TGTGCCAGCAGAAGGGGGGCGGACACTGAAGCTTTCTTT	TRBV6-5	TRBJ1-1	NA	many
CATSRDPGEQYQPQHF	TGTGCCACCAGCAGAGATCCAGGGGAGCAGTATCAGCCCCAGCATTTT	TRBV15	TRBJ1-5	NA	many
CASLGQDTTNYGYTF	TGTGCCAGCCTAGGACAGGACACCACAAACTATGGCTACACCTTC	TRBV6-2/TRBV6-3	TRBJ1-2	TRBD1	NA
CASSSTGAVGTEAFF	TGCGCCAGCAGCTCAACCGGGGCGGTGGGCACTGAAGCTTTCTTT	TRBV5-1	TRBJ1-1	NA	few
CASSSQPEAPETQYF	TGTGCCAGCAGCTCTCAACCCGAGGCCCCGGAGACCCAGTACTTC	TRBV11-2	TRBJ2-5	NA	NA
CASSLQPGVNTEAFF	TGTGCCAGTAGTCTCCAACCGGGGGTGAACACTGAAGCTTTCTTT	TRBV19	TRBJ1-1	NA	many
CSARALGQGATEAFF	TGCAGTGCTAGAGCTTTGGGACAGGGAGCCACTGAAGCTTTCTTT	TRBV20-1	TRBJ1-1	TRBD1	many
CASSPGARLRDEQYF	TGTGCCAGCAGCCCGGGGGCCAGGCTTCGCGACGAGCAGTACTTC	TRBV28	TRBJ2-7	NA	few
CASSYDRGRDTGELFF	TGTGCCAGCAGTTACGACAGGGGAAGGGACACCGGGGAGCTGTTTTTT	TRBV2	TRBJ2-2	TRBD1	many
CASSIGTGRAQHF	TGTGCCAGTAGTATAGGAACAGGCCGGGCCCAGCATTTT	TRBV19	TRBJ1-5	NA	few
CASRLRDVSYEQYF	TGTGCCAGCAGGCTCCGGGACGTCTCCTACGAGCAGTACTTC	TRBV6-1	TRBJ2-7	NA	NA
CASSPQAGGAYEQYF	TGTGCCAGCAGCCCCCAAGCGGGGGGTGCCTACGAGCAGTACTTC	TRBV9	TRBJ2-7	TRBD2	few
CASSYGVRETQYF	TGTGCCAGCAGTTACGGGGTGCGAGAGACCCAGTACTTC	TRBV12-3/TRBV12-4	TRBJ2-5	NA	few